The next 6 T cell receptor beta chains were all read from a single sample in a study of identical twins. In TCRdb, the 5' RACE reads were re-called with MiXCR into one record per CDR3 protein. The sample shows about 530,000 distinct CDR3 sequences, around 20% of them seen only once. Another study also made use of these data, one on yellow fever vaccine responses in identical twins.

The sequenced sample was CD4+ T cells sorted from blood. Receptors were obtained from a woman aged 18-35 years in good health.

Only a few counts were recorded for this clonotype. This sequence joins TRBV10-3 and TRBJ2-1; TRBD2 matches at 10 bases. Germline CDR1 and CDR2: ENHRY and SYGVKD. This CDR3 is 17 amino acids long. J lost 5 bases, V lost 5 bases, and 12 bases had no gene match. In nucleotides, the CDR3 is TGTGCCATCAGTCCCCGACCTAGCGGGAGTTCGGACAATGAGCAGTTCTTC. Translation: CAISPRPSGSSDNEQFF.

The chain carries TRBV20-1 and TRBJ1-1; possible D gene TRBD1, 5 bases. The CDR3 length is 13 residues. Trimming removed 3 bases from V and 5 bases from J, with 13 bases in between. CDR1 and CDR2 from the germline V gene are DFQATT and SNEGSKA (reference sequence). The CDR3 sequence is CSASVAGKTEAFF. In DNA, the CDR3 is TGCAGTGCTAGTGTGGCAGGGAAGACTGAAGCTTTCTTT.

This clonotype has only a few counts. The gene calls are TRBV12-3 or TRBV12-4 and TRBJ1-2; D is possibly TRBD1 (6 bases). Trimming pared 4 bases from V and 6 bases from J, leaving 18 bases between. This CDR3 has 15 amino acids. The CDR3 DNA follows: TGTGCCAGCAGTTCCCGGGGGCGGGATCAAAATGGCTACACCTTC. Its protein product is CASSSRGRDQNGYTF.

This clonotype has only a few counts. The V gene is TRBV7-2, the J gene TRBJ2-2; D remains unclear. The CDR3 has 13 residues. V shed 7 bases and J shed 4 bases, with 10 bases lying between them. CDR1 and CDR2 (germline): SGHTA, FQGNSA. This chain's CDR3 is CASNILTTGELFF. In nucleotides, the CDR3 is TGTGCCAGCAACATTCTGACCACCGGGGAGCTGTTTTTT. The entire variable domain, with the rest obtained from reference TRBV7-2 and TRBJ2-2, is as follows: GAGVSQSPSNKVTEKGKDVELRCDPISGHTALYWYRQSLGQGLEFLIYFQGNSAPDKSGLPSDRFSAERTGGSVSTLTIQRTQQEDSAVYLCASNILTTGELFFGEGSRLTVL.

The V call is TRBV10-3, the J call TRBJ2-3; D perhaps matches TRBD2 (5 bases). The CDR3 length is 14 residues. CDR1 ENHRY and CDR2 SYGVKD come from the germline V gene. The germline V and J ends were trimmed by 4 bases and 2 bases, with 10 bases remaining between them. Here the CDR3 reads CAISGGRDTDTQYF. DNA of the CDR3: TGTGCCATCAGTGGAGGACGGGACACAGATACGCAGTATTTT.

This chain connects TRBV5-1 to TRBJ2-7; 7 bases map to TRBD1. Germline V lookup: CDR1 SGHRS, CDR2 YFSETQ. The CDR3 extends over 14 amino acids. Trimming cost V 0 bases and J 4 bases; bases outside gene matches: 4. The CDR3 nucleotides are TGCGCCAGCAGCTTGGGACAGGGTAAATACGAGCAGTACGTC. It translates to CASSLGQGKYEQYV.